This T cell receptor (beta chain) was profiled in a study of blood T cell repertoires in COVID-19. The method was immunoSEQ multiplex PCR; TCRdb's version includes in-frame clones alone and lacks a portion of them. Of 400,000 to 450,000 clones detected, 80% to 90% appear once; the ten largest clones hold roughly 1.1%. The ends were cut back, 4 bases at V and 2 bases at J, with 5 bases in the middle. The CDR3 runs to 13 residues. Germline CDR1 reads KGHDR; CDR2 reads SFDVKD. The chain employs TRBV24-1 and TRBJ1-5; the D is unclear. The specimen sequenced was PBMCs or T cells enriched from blood (not recorded which). This TCR was sampled from a man between 25 and 39 years old who had recovered from COVID-19. The CDR3 DNA reads as TGTGCCACCAGTGAGGGAGGCAATCAGCCCCAGCATTTT. The encoded protein is CATSEGGNQPQHF.